This T cell receptor (beta chain) was captured by sequencing in a study of Graves' ophthalmopathy and Graves' hyperthyroidism. V was clipped by 5 bases and J by 4 bases, with 14 bases between them. This CDR3 is 14 amino acids long. Germline assignment: CDR1 SGHAT and CDR2 FQNNGV. The study amplified TCR beta CDR3 regions using RNA transcripts. Second-round multiplex PCR came after first-round RT-PCR with HTBI primers. A single record per CDR3 protein comes from TCRdb applying MiXCR to the multiplex PCR reads. The sample records roughly 410,000 distinct CDR3 sequences, about 16% being singletons. The chain is built from TRBV11-2 and TRBJ2-5; D is tentatively TRBD1 or TRBD2 (6 bases each). The TCR comes from a woman between 18 and 30 years old with stable Graves' hyperthyroidism. The sample comprised peripheral blood. The CDR3 DNA reads as TGTGCCAGCAGCCGAACGGGGGCGCTAGAGACCCAGTACTTC. Translating gives CASSRTGALETQYF. The full variable domain, in which reference TRBV11-2 and TRBJ2-5 provide the parts outside the CDR3, is EAGVAQSPRYKIIEKRQSVAFWCNPISGHATLYWYQQILGQGPKLLIQFQNNGVVDDSQLPKDRFSAERLKGVDSTLKIQPAKLEDSAVYLCASSRTGALETQYFGPGTRLLVL.